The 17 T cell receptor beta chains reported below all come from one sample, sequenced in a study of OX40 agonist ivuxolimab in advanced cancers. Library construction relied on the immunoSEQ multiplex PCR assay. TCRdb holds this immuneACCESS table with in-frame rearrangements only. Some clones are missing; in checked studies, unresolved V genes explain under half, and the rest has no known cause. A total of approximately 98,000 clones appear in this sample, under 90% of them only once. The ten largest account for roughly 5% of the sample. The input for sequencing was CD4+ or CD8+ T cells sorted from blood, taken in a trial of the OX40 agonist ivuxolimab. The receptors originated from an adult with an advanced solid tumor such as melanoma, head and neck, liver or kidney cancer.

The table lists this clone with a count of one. The CDR3 region is CASSQDLAGVADTQYF. DNA for the CDR3: TGTGCCAGCAGCCAAGATCTAGCGGGAGTGGCAGATACGCAGTATTTT. V is TRBV4-2 and J is TRBJ2-3, with 10 bases lining up with TRBD2. The CDR3 runs 16 residues. The V segment lost 0 bases and the J segment 4 bases; nucleotides outside the gene matches: 4. Germline V CDR1 and CDR2: LGHNA, YNFKEQ.

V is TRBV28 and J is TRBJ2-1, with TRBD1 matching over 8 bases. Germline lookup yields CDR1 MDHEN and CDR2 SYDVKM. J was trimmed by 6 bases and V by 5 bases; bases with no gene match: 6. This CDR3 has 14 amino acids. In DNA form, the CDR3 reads TGTGCCAGCAGTGGACAGGGTTACCGCAATGAGCAGTTCTTC. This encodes CASSGQGYRNEQFF.

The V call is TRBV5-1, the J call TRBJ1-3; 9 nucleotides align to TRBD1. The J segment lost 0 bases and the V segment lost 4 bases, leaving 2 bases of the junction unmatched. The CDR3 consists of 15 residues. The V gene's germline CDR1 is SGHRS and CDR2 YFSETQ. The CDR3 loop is CASSTGQGSGNTIYF. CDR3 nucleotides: TGCGCCAGCAGCACGGGACAGGGCTCTGGAAACACCATATATTTT.

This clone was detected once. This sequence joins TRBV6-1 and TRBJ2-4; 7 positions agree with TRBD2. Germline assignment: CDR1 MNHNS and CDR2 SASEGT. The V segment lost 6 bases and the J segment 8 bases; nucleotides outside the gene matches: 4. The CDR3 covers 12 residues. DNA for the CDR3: TGTGCCAGCAGGCGGGAGCGGTACATTCAGTACTTC. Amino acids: CASRRERYIQYF.

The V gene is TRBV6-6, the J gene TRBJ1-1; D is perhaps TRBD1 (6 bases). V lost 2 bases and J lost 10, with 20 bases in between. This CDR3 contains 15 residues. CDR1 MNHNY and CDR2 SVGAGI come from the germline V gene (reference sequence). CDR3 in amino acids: CASSYPPGGQLGAFF. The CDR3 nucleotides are TGTGCCAGCAGTTACCCACCCGGGGGGCAGCTTGGAGCTTTCTTT.

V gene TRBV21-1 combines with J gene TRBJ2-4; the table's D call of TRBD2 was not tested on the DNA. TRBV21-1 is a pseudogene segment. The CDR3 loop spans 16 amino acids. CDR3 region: CASSSQTSGRENIQYF. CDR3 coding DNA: TGTGCCAGCAGCAGCCAGACTAGCGGGAGGGAAAACATTCAGTACTTC.

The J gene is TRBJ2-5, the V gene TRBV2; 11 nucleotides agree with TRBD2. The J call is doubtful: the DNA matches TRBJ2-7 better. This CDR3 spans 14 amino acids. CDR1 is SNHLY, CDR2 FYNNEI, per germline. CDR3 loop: CASRGTSGVYEQYF. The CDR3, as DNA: TGTGCCAGCAGAGGGACTAGCGGAGTTTACGAGCAGTACTTC.

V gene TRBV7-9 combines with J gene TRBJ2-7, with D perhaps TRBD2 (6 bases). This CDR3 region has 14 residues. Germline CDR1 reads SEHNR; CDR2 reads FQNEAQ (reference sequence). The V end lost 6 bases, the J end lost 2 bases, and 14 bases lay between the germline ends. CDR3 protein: CASSPTSRPYEQYF. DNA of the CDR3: TGTGCCAGCAGTCCCACTAGCAGGCCCTACGAGCAGTACTTC.

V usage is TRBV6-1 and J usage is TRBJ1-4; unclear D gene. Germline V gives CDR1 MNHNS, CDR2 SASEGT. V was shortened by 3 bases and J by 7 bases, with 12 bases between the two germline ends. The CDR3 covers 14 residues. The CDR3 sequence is CASSEILGVEKLFF. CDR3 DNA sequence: TGTGCCAGCAGTGAGATCTTGGGCGTTGAAAAACTGTTTTTT.

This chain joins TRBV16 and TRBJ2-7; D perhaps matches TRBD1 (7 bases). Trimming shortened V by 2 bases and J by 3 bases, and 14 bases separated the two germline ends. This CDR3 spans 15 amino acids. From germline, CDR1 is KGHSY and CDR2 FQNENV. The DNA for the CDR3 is TGTGCCAGCAGCCAAAGCGCGGGACAGAACTACGAGCAGTACTTC. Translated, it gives CASSQSAGQNYEQYF.

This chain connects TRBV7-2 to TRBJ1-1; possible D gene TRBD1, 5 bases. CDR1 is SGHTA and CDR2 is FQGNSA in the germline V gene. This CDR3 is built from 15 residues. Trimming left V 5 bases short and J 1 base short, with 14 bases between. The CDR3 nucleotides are TGTGCCAGCAGCCCAAGGGGCGCAGCGAACACTGAAGCTTTCTTT. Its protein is CASSPRGAANTEAFF.

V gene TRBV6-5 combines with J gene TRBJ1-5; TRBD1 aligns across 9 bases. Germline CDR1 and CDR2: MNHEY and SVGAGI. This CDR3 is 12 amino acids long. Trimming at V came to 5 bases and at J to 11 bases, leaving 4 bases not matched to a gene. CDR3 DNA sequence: TGTGCCAGCAGTCAAAGACAGGGGGCCCAGCATTTT. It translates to CASSQRQGAQHF.

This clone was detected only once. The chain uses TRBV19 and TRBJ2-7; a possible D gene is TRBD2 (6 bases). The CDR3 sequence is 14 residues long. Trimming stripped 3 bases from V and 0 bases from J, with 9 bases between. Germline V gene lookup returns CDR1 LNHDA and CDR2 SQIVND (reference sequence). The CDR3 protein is CASSMTGSSYEQYF. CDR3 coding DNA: TGTGCCAGTAGTATGACCGGGAGCTCCTACGAGCAGTACTTC. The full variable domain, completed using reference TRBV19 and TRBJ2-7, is DGGITQSPKYLFRKEGQNVTLSCEQNLNHDAMYWYRQDPGQGLRLIYYSQIVNDFQKGDIAEGYSVSREKKESFPLTVTSAQKNPTAFYLCASSMTGSSYEQYFGPGTRLTVT.

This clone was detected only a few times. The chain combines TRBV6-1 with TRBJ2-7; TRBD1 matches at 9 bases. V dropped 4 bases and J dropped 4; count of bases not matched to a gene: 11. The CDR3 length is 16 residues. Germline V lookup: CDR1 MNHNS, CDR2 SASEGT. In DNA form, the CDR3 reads TGTGCCAGCAGTGCCTTTGCCGGGACAGGGAATTACGAGCAGTACTTC. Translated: CASSAFAGTGNYEQYF.

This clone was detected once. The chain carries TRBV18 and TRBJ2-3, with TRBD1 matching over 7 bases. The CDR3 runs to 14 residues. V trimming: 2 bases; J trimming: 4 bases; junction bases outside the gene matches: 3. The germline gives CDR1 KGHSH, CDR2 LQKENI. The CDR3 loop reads CASSPVQGADTQYF. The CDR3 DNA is TGTGCCAGCTCACCAGTCCAGGGGGCAGATACGCAGTATTTT.

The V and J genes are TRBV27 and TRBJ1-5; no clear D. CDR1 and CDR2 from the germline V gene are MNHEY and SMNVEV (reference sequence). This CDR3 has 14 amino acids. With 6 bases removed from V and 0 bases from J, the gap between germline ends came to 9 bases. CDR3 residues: CASRAAYSNQPQHF. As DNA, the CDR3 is TGTGCCAGCAGGGCAGCCTATAGCAATCAGCCCCAGCATTTT.

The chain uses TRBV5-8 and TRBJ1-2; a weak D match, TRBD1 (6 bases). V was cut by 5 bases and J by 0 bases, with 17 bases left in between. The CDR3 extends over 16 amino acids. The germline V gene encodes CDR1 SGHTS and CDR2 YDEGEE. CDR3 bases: TGTGCCAGCAGTTCGCAAGGGGGGGGCCCTAACTATGGCTACACCTTC. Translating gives CASSSQGGGPNYGYTF.